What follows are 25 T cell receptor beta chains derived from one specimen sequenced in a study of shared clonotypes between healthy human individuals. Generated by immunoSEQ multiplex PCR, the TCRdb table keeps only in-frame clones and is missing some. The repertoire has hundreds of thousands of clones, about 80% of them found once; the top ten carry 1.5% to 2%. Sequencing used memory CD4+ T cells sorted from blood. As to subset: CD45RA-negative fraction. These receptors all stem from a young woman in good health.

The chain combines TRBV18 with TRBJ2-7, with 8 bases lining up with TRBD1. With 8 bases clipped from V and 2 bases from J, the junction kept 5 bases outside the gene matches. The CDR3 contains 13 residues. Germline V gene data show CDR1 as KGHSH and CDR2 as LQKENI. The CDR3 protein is CASRDRKTYEQYF. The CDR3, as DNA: TGTGCCAGCCGGGACAGGAAGACCTACGAGCAGTACTTC.

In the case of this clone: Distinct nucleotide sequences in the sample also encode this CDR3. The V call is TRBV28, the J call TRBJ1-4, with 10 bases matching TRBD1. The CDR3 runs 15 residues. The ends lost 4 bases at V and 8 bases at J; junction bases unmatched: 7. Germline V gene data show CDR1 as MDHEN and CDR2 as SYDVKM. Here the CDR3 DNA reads TGTGCCAGCAGTTCCCCGACAGGGGGCAACGAAAAACTGTTTTTT. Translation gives CASSSPTGGNEKLFF.

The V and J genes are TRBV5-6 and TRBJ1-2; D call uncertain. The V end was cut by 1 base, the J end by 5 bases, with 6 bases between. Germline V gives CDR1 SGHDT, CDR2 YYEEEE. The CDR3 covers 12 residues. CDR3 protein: CASSLRSYGYTF. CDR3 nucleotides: TGTGCCAGCAGCTTGAGAAGTTATGGCTACACCTTC.

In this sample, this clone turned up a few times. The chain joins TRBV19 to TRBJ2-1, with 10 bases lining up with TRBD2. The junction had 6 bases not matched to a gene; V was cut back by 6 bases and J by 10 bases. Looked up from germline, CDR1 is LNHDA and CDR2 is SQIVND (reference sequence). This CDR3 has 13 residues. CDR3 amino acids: CASRRLAGDEQFF. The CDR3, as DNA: TGTGCCAGTAGAAGGCTAGCGGGAGACGAGCAGTTCTTC. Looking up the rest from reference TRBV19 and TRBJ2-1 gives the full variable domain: DGGITQSPKYLFRKEGQNVTLSCEQNLNHDAMYWYRQDPGQGLRLIYYSQIVNDFQKGDIAEGYSVSREKKESFPLTVTSAQKNPTAFYLCASRRLAGDEQFFGPGTRLTVL.

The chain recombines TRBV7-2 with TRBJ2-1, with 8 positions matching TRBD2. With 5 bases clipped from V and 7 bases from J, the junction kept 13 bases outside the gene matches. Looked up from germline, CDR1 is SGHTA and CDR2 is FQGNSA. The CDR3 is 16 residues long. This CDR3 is CASSPKGPGGGNEQFF. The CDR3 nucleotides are TGTGCCAGCAGCCCGAAGGGTCCGGGAGGGGGGAATGAGCAGTTCTTC.

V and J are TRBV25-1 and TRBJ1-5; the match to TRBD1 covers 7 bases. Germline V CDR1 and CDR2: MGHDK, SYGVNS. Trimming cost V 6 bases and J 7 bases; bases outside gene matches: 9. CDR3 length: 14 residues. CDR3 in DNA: TGTGCCAGCAGAGGACAGGAAGGCGACCAGCCCCAGCATTTT. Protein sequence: CASRGQEGDQPQHF.

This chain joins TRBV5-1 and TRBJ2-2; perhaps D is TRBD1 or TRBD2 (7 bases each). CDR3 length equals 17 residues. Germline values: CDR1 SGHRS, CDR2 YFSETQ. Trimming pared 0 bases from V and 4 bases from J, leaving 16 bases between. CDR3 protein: CASSLAAGAGGTGELFF. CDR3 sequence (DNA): TGCGCCAGCAGCTTGGCCGCGGGAGCAGGGGGCACCGGGGAGCTGTTTTTT.

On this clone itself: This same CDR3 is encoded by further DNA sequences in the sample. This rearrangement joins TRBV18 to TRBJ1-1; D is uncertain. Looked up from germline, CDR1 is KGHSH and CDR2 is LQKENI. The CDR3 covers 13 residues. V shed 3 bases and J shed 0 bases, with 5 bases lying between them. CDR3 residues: CASSPGLNTEAFF. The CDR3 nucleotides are TGTGCCAGCTCACCCGGGTTGAACACTGAAGCTTTCTTT.

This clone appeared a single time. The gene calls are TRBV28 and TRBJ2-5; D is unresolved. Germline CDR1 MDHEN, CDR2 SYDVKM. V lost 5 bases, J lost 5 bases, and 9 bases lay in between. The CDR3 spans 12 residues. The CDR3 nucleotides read TGTGCCAGCAGTAAATATCCGGAGACCCAGTACTTC. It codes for CASSKYPETQYF.

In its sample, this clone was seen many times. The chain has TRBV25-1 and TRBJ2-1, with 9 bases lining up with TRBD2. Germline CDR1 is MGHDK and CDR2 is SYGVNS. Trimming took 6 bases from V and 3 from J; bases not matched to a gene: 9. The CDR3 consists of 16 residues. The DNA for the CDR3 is TGTGCCAGCAGCGAAGGAGGCGGGAGGGTCTACAATGAGCAGTTCTTC. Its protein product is CASSEGGGRVYNEQFF. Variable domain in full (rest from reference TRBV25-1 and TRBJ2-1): EADIYQTPRYLVIGTGKKITLECSQTMGHDKMYWYQQDPGMELHLIHYSYGVNSTEKGDLSSESTVSRIRTEHFPLTLESARPSHTSQYLCASSEGGGRVYNEQFFGPGTRLTVL.

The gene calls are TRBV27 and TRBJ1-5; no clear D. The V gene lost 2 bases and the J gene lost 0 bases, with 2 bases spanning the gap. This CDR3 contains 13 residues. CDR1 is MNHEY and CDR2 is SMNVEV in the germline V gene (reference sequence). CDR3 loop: CASSLLSNQPQHF. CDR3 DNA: TGTGCCAGCAGTTTACTTAGCAATCAGCCCCAGCATTTT.

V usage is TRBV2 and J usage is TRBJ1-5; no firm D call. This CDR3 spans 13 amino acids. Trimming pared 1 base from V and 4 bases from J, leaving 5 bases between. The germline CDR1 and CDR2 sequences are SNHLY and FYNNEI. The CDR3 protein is CASSEGTNQPQHF. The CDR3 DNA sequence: TGTGCCAGCAGTGAAGGGACTAATCAGCCCCAGCATTTT. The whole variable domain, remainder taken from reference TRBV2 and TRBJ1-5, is EPEVTQTPSHQVTQMGQEVILRCVPISNHLYFYWYRQILGQKVEFLVSFYNNEISEKSEIFDDQFSVERPDGSNFTLKIRSTKLEDSAMYFCASSEGTNQPQHFGDGTRLSIL.

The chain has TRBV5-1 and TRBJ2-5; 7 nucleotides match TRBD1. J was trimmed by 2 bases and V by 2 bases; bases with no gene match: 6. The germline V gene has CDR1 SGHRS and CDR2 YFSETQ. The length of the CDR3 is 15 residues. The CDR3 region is CASSFGTEVQETQYF. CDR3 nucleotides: TGCGCCAGCAGCTTCGGGACAGAGGTTCAAGAGACCCAGTACTTC.

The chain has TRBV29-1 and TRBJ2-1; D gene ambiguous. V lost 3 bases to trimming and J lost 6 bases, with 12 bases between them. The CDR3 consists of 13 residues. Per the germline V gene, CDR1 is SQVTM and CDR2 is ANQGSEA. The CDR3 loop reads CSVEFHVGNEQFF. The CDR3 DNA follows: TGCAGCGTTGAGTTTCATGTCGGCAATGAGCAGTTCTTC.

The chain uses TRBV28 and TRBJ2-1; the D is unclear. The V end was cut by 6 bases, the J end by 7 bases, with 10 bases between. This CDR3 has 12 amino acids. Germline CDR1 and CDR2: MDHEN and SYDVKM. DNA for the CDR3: TGTGCCAGCAGCCTAGTCCTGAATGAGCAGTTCTTC. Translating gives CASSLVLNEQFF.

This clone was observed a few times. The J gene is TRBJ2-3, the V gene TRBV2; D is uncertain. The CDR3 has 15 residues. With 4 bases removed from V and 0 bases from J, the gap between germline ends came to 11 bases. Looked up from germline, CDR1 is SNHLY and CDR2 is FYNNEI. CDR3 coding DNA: TGTGCCAGCAGTGGCCGGCGGAGTAGCACAGATACGCAGTATTTT. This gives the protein CASSGRRSSTDTQYF.

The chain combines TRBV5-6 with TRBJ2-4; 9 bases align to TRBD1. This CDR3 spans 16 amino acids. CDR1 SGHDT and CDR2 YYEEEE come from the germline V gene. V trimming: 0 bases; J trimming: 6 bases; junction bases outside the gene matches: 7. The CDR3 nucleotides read TGTGCCAGCAGCTTGGGTACAGGGGGCCTCGCAAACATTCAGTACTTC. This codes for CASSLGTGGLANIQYF.

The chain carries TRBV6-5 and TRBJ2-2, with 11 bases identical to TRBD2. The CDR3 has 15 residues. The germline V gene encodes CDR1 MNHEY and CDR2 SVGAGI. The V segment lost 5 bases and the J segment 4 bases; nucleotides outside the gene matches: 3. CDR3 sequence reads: CASSRSGRVTGELFF. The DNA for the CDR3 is TGTGCCAGCAGTCGTAGCGGGAGGGTCACCGGGGAGCTGTTTTTT.

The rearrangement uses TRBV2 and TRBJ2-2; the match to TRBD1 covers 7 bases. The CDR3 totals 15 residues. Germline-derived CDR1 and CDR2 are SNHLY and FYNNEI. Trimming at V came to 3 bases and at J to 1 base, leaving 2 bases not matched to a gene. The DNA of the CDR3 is TGTGCCAGCAGTGAGACAGGGTGGAACACCGGGGAGCTGTTTTTT. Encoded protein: CASSETGWNTGELFF.

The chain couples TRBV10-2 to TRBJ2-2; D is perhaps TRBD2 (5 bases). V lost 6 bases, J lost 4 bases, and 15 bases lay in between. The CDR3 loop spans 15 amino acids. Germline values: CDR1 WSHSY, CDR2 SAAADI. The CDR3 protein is CASRKGLAVTGELFF. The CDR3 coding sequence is TGCGCCAGCAGAAAGGGTCTAGCAGTCACCGGGGAGCTGTTTTTT.

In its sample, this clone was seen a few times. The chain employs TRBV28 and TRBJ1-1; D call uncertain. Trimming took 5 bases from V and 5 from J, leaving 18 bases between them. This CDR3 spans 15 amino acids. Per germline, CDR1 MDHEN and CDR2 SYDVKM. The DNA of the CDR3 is TGTGCCAGCAGTAGCCAGCTAGGGAAGGATACTGAAGCTTTCTTT. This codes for CASSSQLGKDTEAFF.

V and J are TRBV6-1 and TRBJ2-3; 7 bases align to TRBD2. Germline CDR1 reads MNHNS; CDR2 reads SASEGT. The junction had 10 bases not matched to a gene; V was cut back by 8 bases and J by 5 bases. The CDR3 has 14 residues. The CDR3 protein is CASCGSLVGDTQYF. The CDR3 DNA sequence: TGTGCCAGCTGCGGGAGCCTAGTGGGAGATACGCAGTATTTT.

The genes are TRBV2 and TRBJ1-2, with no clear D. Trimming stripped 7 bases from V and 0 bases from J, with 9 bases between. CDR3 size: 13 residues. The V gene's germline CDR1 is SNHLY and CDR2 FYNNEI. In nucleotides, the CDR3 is TGTGCCAGCAACGTACAGCCTAACTATGGCTACACCTTC. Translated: CASNVQPNYGYTF.

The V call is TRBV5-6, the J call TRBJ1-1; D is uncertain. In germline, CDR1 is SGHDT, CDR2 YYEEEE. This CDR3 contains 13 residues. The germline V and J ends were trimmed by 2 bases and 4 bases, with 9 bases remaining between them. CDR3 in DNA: TGTGCCAGCAGCTTTTTCGAGGGCACTGAAGCTTTCTTT. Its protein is CASSFFEGTEAFF. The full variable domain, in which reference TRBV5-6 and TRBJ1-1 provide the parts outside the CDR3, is DAGVTQSPTHLIKTRGQQVTLRCSPKSGHDTVSWYQQALGQGPQFIFQYYEEEERQRGNFPDRFSGHQFPNYSSELNVNALLLGDSALYLCASSFFEGTEAFFGQGTRLTVV.

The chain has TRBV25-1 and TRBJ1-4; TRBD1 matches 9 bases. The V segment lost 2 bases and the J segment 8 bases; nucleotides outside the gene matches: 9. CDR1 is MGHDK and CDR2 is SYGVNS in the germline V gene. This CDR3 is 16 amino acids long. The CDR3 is CASSEAPNRGLEKLFF. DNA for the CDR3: TGTGCCAGCAGTGAAGCCCCGAACAGGGGGCTGGAAAAACTGTTTTTT. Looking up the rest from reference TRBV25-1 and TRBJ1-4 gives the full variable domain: EADIYQTPRYLVIGTGKKITLECSQTMGHDKMYWYQQDPGMELHLIHYSYGVNSTEKGDLSSESTVSRIRTEHFPLTLESARPSHTSQYLCASSEAPNRGLEKLFFGSGTQLSVL.